Listed here are 15 T cell receptor beta chains from one sample, sequenced in a study of breast tumors, draining lymph nodes, adjacent tissues. TCRdb reprocessed the multiplex PCR reads via MiXCR and lists one record per CDR3 protein. The sample gives some 150,000 distinct CDR3 sequences, more than 25% of which show up once; less than 4% is in the top ten. Breast cancer patients provided tissue from their axillary draining lymph nodes. Sequenced: axillary lymph node tissue. All receptors come from a female donor with breast cancer. Some clones in this sample may be carry-over from other donors' samples.

This clonotype was found many times. The CDR3 spells CASSQGNDLFYEQYF. In nucleotides, the CDR3 is TGCGCCAGCAGTCAGGGAAACGATCTCTTCTACGAGCAGTACTTC. The chain recombines TRBV5-1 with TRBJ2-7, with TRBD1 as a possible D gene (5 bases). V was pared by 5 bases and J by 3 bases, with 18 bases between. CDR1 SGHRS and CDR2 YFSETQ come from the germline V gene. The CDR3 has 15 residues.

This clonotype has ten or more counts. The chain links TRBV9 to TRBJ2-7; D not certain. Germline values: CDR1 SGDLS, CDR2 YYNGEE. The CDR3 spans 14 residues. V shed 4 bases and J shed 2 bases, with 13 bases lying between them. Here the CDR3 reads CASSPKVTPYEQYF. CDR3 bases: TGTGCCAGCAGCCCTAAGGTCACCCCCTACGAGCAGTACTTC. The entire variable domain, with the rest obtained from reference TRBV9 and TRBJ2-7, is as follows: DSGVTQTPKHLITATGQRVTLRCSPRSGDLSVYWYQQSLDQGLQFLIQYYNGEERAKGNILERFSAQQFPDLHSELNLSSLELGDSALYFCASSPKVTPYEQYFGPGTRLTVT.

This clonotype was detected ten times or more. The chain uses TRBV6-1 and TRBJ2-7, with D uncertain. The germline V and J ends were trimmed by 6 bases and 0 bases, with 9 bases remaining between them. Germline V gives CDR1 MNHNS, CDR2 SASEGT. The CDR3 runs 13 residues. The DNA of the CDR3 is TGTGCCAGCAGGGGCGTTAGCTCCTACGAGCAGTACTTC. Its protein product is CASRGVSSYEQYF.

This rearrangement joins TRBV12-3 or TRBV12-4 to TRBJ2-7; D is perhaps TRBD1 or TRBD2 (5 bases each). Trimming pared 6 bases from V and 2 bases from J, leaving 11 bases between. This CDR3 has 13 amino acids. The CDR3 is CASSRDPAYEQYF. CDR3 in DNA: TGTGCCAGCAGCCGGGACCCTGCCTACGAGCAGTACTTC.

Details on this clonotype: One end of the junction varies from germline; a read error may be responsible. V gene TRBV14 combines with J gene TRBJ2-1; 9 nucleotides line up with TRBD2. Germline CDR1 is SGHDN and CDR2 is FVKESK. CDR3 length: 15 residues. This chain's CDR3 is CASQKAGGLGHEPFF. The CDR3 DNA follows: TGTGCCAGCCAAAAGGCGGGGGGGCTAGGTCATGAGCCGTTCTTC.

The chain employs TRBV9 and TRBJ1-5, with D perhaps TRBD1 (6 bases). V was shortened by 5 bases and J by 14 bases, with 23 bases between the two germline ends. The CDR3 loop spans 14 amino acids. The germline V gene has CDR1 SGDLS and CDR2 YYNGEE. CDR3: CASSSGGASYNEHF. CDR3 coding DNA: TGTGCCAGCAGTAGCGGGGGGGCTTCTTACAATGAGCATTTT.

The table lists this clonotype with a few counts. The chain links TRBV7-3 to TRBJ1-1; the match to TRBD1 covers 10 bases. Germline V gives CDR1 SGHTA, CDR2 FQGTGA. The ends lost 2 bases at V and 11 bases at J; junction bases unmatched: 11. This CDR3 is built from 15 residues. DNA of the CDR3: TGTGCCAGCAGCTTACCGGGACAGGGGCACGAGGTTGCTTTCTTT. Its protein is CASSLPGQGHEVAFF.

The rearrangement joins TRBV5-1 to TRBJ2-7, with 10 bases aligning to TRBD1. Germline V lookup: CDR1 SGHRS, CDR2 YFSETQ. The CDR3 runs 14 residues. V trimming: 1 base; J trimming: 7 bases; junction bases outside the gene matches: 5. CDR3 residues: CASSLRQGAGEQYF. CDR3 in DNA: TGCGCCAGCAGCTTGCGACAGGGGGCCGGGGAGCAGTACTTC.

This sequence joins TRBV25-1 and TRBJ2-7; 11 bases map to TRBD1. The germline V gene has CDR1 MGHDK and CDR2 SYGVNS. The J segment lost 0 bases and the V segment lost 2 bases, leaving 6 bases of the junction unmatched. The length of the CDR3 is 17 residues. The CDR3 sequence: CASSERTGGTSSYEQYF. The DNA for the CDR3 is TGTGCCAGCAGTGAACGGACAGGGGGCACCAGCTCCTACGAGCAGTACTTC.

The chain links TRBV4-2 to TRBJ1-2, with TRBD1 matching over 10 bases. CDR1 is LGHNA, CDR2 YNFKEQ, per germline. This CDR3 is 16 amino acids long. Trimming removed 4 bases from V and 5 bases from J; junction bases left unmatched: 10. CDR3 loop: CASSPTGGEMGYGYTF. CDR3 DNA: TGTGCCAGCAGCCCGACAGGGGGCGAGATGGGGTATGGCTACACCTTC.

A remark on this clonotype: Compared with germline, one end of the junction differs, possibly owing to a read error. The V gene is TRBV6-5, the J gene TRBJ1-6; 7 bases match TRBD1. Germline CDR1 reads MNHEY; CDR2 reads SVGAGI. This CDR3 comprises 16 residues. The CDR3 DNA sequence: TGTGCCAGCAGGTCTACAGGGGTAGCCTATAATCCACCCCTCCACTTT. Its translation: CASRSTGVAYNPPLHF.

The sample holds many counts of this clonotype. The genes are TRBV5-1 and TRBJ2-7; 9 bases map to TRBD1. Germline V gives CDR1 SGHRS, CDR2 YFSETQ. Trimming took 4 bases from V and 7 from J; bases not matched to a gene: 9. The CDR3 extends over 14 amino acids. CDR3 sequence reads: CASSAGDRVGEQYF. Written as DNA, the CDR3 is TGCGCCAGCAGCGCGGGGGACAGGGTCGGGGAGCAGTACTTC.

This clonotype came up many times. This rearrangement joins TRBV20-1 to TRBJ2-3, with 10 bases matching TRBD2. With V trimmed by 5 bases and J by 4 bases, 6 bases remained unmatched. The germline gives CDR1 DFQATT, CDR2 SNEGSKA (reference sequence). CDR3 length equals 14 residues. CDR3 nucleotides: TGCAGTGCTTATAAGAGCGGGGGGGCAGATACGCAGTATTTT. Protein sequence: CSAYKSGGADTQYF.

This clonotype was picked up many times. The V call is TRBV7-8, the J call TRBJ1-4; the match to TRBD1 covers 9 bases. The CDR3 covers 14 residues. V lost 3 bases to trimming and J lost 8 bases; unmatched junction nucleotides: 4. CDR1 and CDR2 (germline): SGHVS, FQNEAQ. For the CDR3, the DNA is TGTGCCAGCAGCTTCGGACAGGGGAACGAAAAACTGTTTTTT. The encoded protein is CASSFGQGNEKLFF.

This clonotype occurred many times. The chain is built from TRBV30 and TRBJ1-2, with D unresolved. This CDR3 region has 14 residues. Germline V gene data show CDR1 as GTSNPN and CDR2 as SVGIG (reference sequence). Between the trimmed V and J ends, which lost 6 bases and 5 bases, there was a span of 19 bases. The CDR3 sequence: CACPGGVLGYGYTF. The CDR3 nucleotides read TGTGCCTGCCCTGGCGGGGTATTGGGTTATGGCTACACCTTC.